The 10 T cell receptor beta chains below all came from one sample that was sequenced in a study of identical twins. TCRdb re-derived calls from the 5' RACE reads in MiXCR, one entry per CDR3 protein. Here the sample spans approximately 500,000 distinct CDR3 sequences, 20% to 25% being singletons. The same sample was also studied in work on T cells expressing NK-cell markers.

Sequenced input: CD4+ T cells sorted from blood. These receptors came from a woman aged 18-29 years in good health.

This clonotype has just a few counts. The CDR3 spells CASSLNQDEKLFF. The CDR3 DNA sequence: TGTGCCAGCAGCTTGAATCAGGATGAAAAACTGTTTTTT. This chain uses TRBV7-9 with TRBJ1-4; D remains ambiguous. Germline loops: CDR1 SEHNR, CDR2 FQNEAQ (reference sequence). The CDR3 is 13 amino acids. The V end lost 3 bases, the J end lost 6 bases, and 8 bases lay between the germline ends.

A few counts support this clonotype. The genes are TRBV20-1 and TRBJ2-2, with a weak D call TRBD2 (5 bases). V was clipped by 1 base and J by 10 bases, with 10 bases between them. The germline V gene has CDR1 DFQATT and CDR2 SNEGSKA (reference sequence). CDR3 length: 12 amino acids. CDR3 in DNA: TGCAGTGCTAGAGGTCCGGGAAAGGAGCTGTTTTTT. Protein sequence: CSARGPGKELFF.

The chain recombines TRBV20-1 with TRBJ2-3; D possibly corresponds to TRBD2 (6 bases). The length of the CDR3 is 15 residues. V was trimmed by 5 bases and J by 2 bases, leaving 17 bases between them. Germline CDR1 reads DFQATT; CDR2 reads SNEGSKA (reference sequence). CDR3 amino acids: CSASSSSAYTDTQYF. As DNA, the CDR3 is TGCAGTGCTTCGTCCTCTAGCGCCTACACAGATACGCAGTATTTT.

This chain connects TRBV20-1 to TRBJ2-1; D unclear. Germline V gene lookup returns CDR1 DFQATT and CDR2 SNEGSKA (reference sequence). V lost 3 bases and J lost 0, with 9 bases in between. This CDR3 is built from 14 residues. CDR3 sequence: CSARSPVSYNEQFF. Here the CDR3 DNA reads TGCAGTGCTAGGAGTCCCGTCTCCTACAATGAGCAGTTCTTC.

The chain recombines TRBV20-1 with TRBJ2-1, with 11 nucleotides matching TRBD1. The CDR3 totals 14 residues. From germline, CDR1 is DFQATT and CDR2 SNEGSKA (reference sequence). V shed 3 bases, J shed 4 bases, and the junction held 2 bases outside the gene matches. CDR3 sequence: CSARGQGGYNEQFF. The CDR3, as DNA: TGCAGTGCTAGGGGACAGGGGGGGTACAATGAGCAGTTCTTC.

This rearrangement joins TRBV3-1 to TRBJ2-7, with TRBD2 identical over 14 bases. Trimming took 4 bases from V and 2 from J; bases not matched to a gene: 13. The CDR3 totals 19 residues. Per the germline V gene, CDR1 is LGHDT and CDR2 is YNNKEL (reference sequence). The CDR3 here is CASSPDPPGLAGVAYEQYF. The CDR3, as DNA: TGTGCCAGCAGCCCCGACCCACCGGGACTAGCGGGAGTAGCCTACGAGCAGTACTTC.

This clonotype has just a few counts. This chain's CDR3 is CASSQGQGTASTDTQYF. The CDR3 region has the DNA TGTGCCAGCAGCCAAGGGCAGGGCACCGCTAGCACAGATACGCAGTATTTT. The V call is TRBV14, the J call TRBJ2-3; D may be TRBD1 (5 bases). CDR1 is SGHDN, CDR2 FVKESK, per germline. This CDR3 is 17 amino acids long. Trimming removed 1 base at V and 0 bases at J, with 14 bases between.

This clonotype occurred many times. The J gene is TRBJ2-5, the V gene TRBV2, with TRBD2 as a possible D gene (6 bases). The CDR3 consists of 13 residues. Germline assignment: CDR1 SNHLY and CDR2 FYNNEI. V lost 10 bases and J lost 4, with 16 bases in between. The CDR3 reads CATRGGGSETQYF. The CDR3 DNA is TGTGCCACCCGTGGCGGAGGGTCAGAGACCCAGTACTTC.

The genes are TRBV7-9 and TRBJ1-4; D is unclear. There are 15 residues in the CDR3. The germline gives CDR1 SEHNR, CDR2 FQNEAQ (reference sequence). Trimming took off 4 bases at V and 5 bases at J, with 14 bases between the two ends. In DNA, the CDR3 is TGTGCCAGCAGCTCAAGACAAGGTCTAAATGAAAAACTGTTTTTT. This encodes CASSSRQGLNEKLFF.

This clonotype turned up a few times. The genes are TRBV12-5 and TRBJ1-1, with D possibly being TRBD1 (5 bases). V was clipped by 0 bases and J by 8 bases, with 19 bases between them. The CDR3 loop spans 16 amino acids. Germline-derived CDR1 and CDR2 are LGHNT and FRNRAP. Here the CDR3 DNA reads TGTGCTAGTGGTTTGGTACAGGAAGCCCTGGAGTCCGAAGCTTTCTTT. Protein product: CASGLVQEALESEAFF.